This TCR beta chain is drawn from a study of blood T cell repertoires in COVID-19. Study-level information: The samples span acute and convalescent COVID-19 from the United States, Italy and Spain.

This CDR3 spans 14 amino acids. Germline V gives CDR1 KGHSH, CDR2 LQKENI. The germline V and J ends were trimmed by 5 bases and 4 bases, with 14 bases remaining between them. Measured with immunoSEQ multiplex PCR; TCRdb has only the in-frame clones, and not every one. This table has approximately 230,000 clones, around 80% appearing once. The J gene is TRBJ1-2, the V gene TRBV18; D possibly corresponds to TRBD1 (6 bases). Specimen: peripheral blood. This receptor was obtained from a woman aged 40 to 55 with active or convalescent COVID-19. DNA of the CDR3: TGTGCCAGCTCAGGCTACAGGGAGATCTATGGCTACACCTTC. Its translation: CASSGYREIYGYTF.